Presented here are 11 T cell receptor beta chains from one specimen sequenced in a study of radiotherapy plus CTLA-4 blockade in lung cancer. TCRdb keeps only in-frame clones here, not all; method: immunoSEQ multiplex PCR. The data contain more than 75,000 clones, roughly 85% of them seen just once; the ten biggest clones take up about 25%. This specimen consisted of peripheral blood, obtained from a patient treated with radiotherapy plus ipilimumab. These receptors were obtained from a human donor with non-small cell lung cancer that progressed on radiotherapy plus ipilimumab.

The chain employs TRBV9 and TRBJ1-2, with no clear D. The CDR3 has 16 amino acids. Germline V lookup: CDR1 SGDLS, CDR2 YYNGEE. V was pared by 0 bases and J by 3 bases, with 15 bases between. The CDR3 protein is CASSVAGVREDYGYTF. The CDR3 DNA follows: TGTGCCAGCAGCGTAGCAGGCGTCCGAGAGGACTATGGCTACACCTTC.

A word on this clone: This may stem from a read error, because a much larger clone lies one nucleotide away. The chain uses TRBV5-6 and TRBJ1-2, with unresolved D. Trimming left V 0 bases short and J 1 base short, with 4 bases between. Germline values: CDR1 SGHDT, CDR2 YYEEEE. The CDR3 has 13 amino acids. The CDR3 sequence: CASSLDGNYGYTF. In DNA, the CDR3 is TGTGCCAGCAGCTTGGACGGTAACTATGGCTACACCTTC.

The V call is TRBV25-1, the J call TRBJ2-5; maybe TRBD1 (6 bases). The CDR3 has 13 residues. Germline V gives CDR1 MGHDK, CDR2 SYGVNS. V was shortened by 2 bases and J by 9 bases, with 13 bases between the two germline ends. In DNA, the CDR3 is TGTGCCAGCAGTGAAGTAAACAGGGAGTCCCAGTACTTC. Encoded protein: CASSEVNRESQYF.

V usage is TRBV28 and J usage is TRBJ2-2; D perhaps matches TRBD1 (7 bases). The germline V gene has CDR1 MDHEN and CDR2 SYDVKM. V shed 5 bases and J shed 7 bases, with 17 bases lying between them. This CDR3 is built from 15 residues. The DNA of the CDR3 is TGTGCCAGCAGTCCTCAGGGGGGCAGGGGCGGGGAGCTGTTTTTT. As protein: CASSPQGGRGGELFF.

The chain joins TRBV30 to TRBJ2-1; D gene ambiguous. Germline CDR1 reads GTSNPN; CDR2 reads SVGIG (reference sequence). V gave up 2 bases and J gave up 5 bases, with 7 bases separating them. The CDR3 spans 12 residues. CDR3 sequence reads: CAWSITDNEQFF. The CDR3 nucleotides are TGTGCCTGGAGTATAACGGACAATGAGCAGTTCTTC.

In the case of this clone: Distinct nucleotide sequences in the sample also encode this CDR3. The V gene is TRBV6-1, the J gene TRBJ1-1; D remains unclear. CDR1 is MNHNS and CDR2 is SASEGT in the germline V gene. This CDR3 has 13 residues. V shed 4 bases and J shed 0 bases, with 6 bases lying between them. This chain's CDR3 is CASSGVMNTEAFF. In nucleotides, the CDR3 is TGTGCCAGCAGTGGAGTTATGAACACTGAAGCTTTCTTT.

The chain recombines TRBV27 with TRBJ2-1; 9 bases match TRBD2. This CDR3 region has 16 residues. Unmatched junction bases numbered 9, after V lost 4 bases and J lost 5 bases. Per the germline V gene, CDR1 is MNHEY and CDR2 is SMNVEV (reference sequence). CDR3: CASSSLAGVGHNEQFF. Here the CDR3 DNA reads TGTGCCAGCAGTTCCTTAGCGGGAGTGGGCCACAATGAGCAGTTCTTC.

This clone has just a few counts. This sequence joins TRBV7-9 and TRBJ1-1; a weak D match, TRBD1 (6 bases). Trimming left V 6 bases short and J 5 bases short, with 13 bases between. Looked up from germline, CDR1 is SEHNR and CDR2 is FQNEAQ (reference sequence). This CDR3 region has 13 residues. This CDR3 is CASRRGESTEAFF. The CDR3 coding sequence is TGTGCCAGCAGAAGGGGGGAATCGACTGAAGCTTTCTTT.

The chain couples TRBV2 to TRBJ1-1; possible D gene TRBD1, 5 bases. V gave up 8 bases and J gave up 1 base, with 17 bases separating them. The CDR3 totals 15 residues. CDR1 is SNHLY and CDR2 is FYNNEI in the germline V gene. CDR3 in amino acids: CASFQSQGGNTEAFF. Written as DNA, the CDR3 is TGTGCCAGCTTTCAAAGTCAGGGTGGGAACACTGAAGCTTTCTTT.

The CDR3 sequence: CASSVDVRVLYNEQFF. CDR3 nucleotides: TGTGCCAGCAGCGTAGATGTCAGGGTCCTATACAATGAGCAGTTCTTC. This chain links TRBV9 with TRBJ2-1; tentatively, D is TRBD1 (5 bases). Trimming took off 0 bases at V and 4 bases at J, with 14 bases between the two ends. The CDR3 loop spans 16 amino acids. The germline V gene has CDR1 SGDLS and CDR2 YYNGEE.

This clone is labeled medium-sized (0.01 to 0.1%). The chain uses TRBV30 and TRBJ2-7; 7 bases map to TRBD2. CDR1 and CDR2 (germline): GTSNPN, SVGIG (reference sequence). The ends lost 0 bases at V and 1 base at J; junction bases unmatched: 3. The CDR3 loop spans 14 amino acids. The CDR3 protein is CAWSVWGGSYEQYF. As DNA, the CDR3 is TGTGCCTGGAGTGTATGGGGGGGATCCTACGAGCAGTACTTC. Variable domain in full (rest from reference TRBV30 and TRBJ2-7): SQTIHQWPATLVQPVGSPLSLECTVEGTSNPNLYWYRQAAGRGLQLLFYSVGIGQISSEVPQNLSASRPQDRQFILSSKKLLLSDSGFYLCAWSVWGGSYEQYFGPGTRLTVT.